Sequencing of this T cell receptor (beta chain) was carried out in a study of cytomegalovirus exposure and HLA in healthy donors. Whole-study findings and limits: Later, an analysis found that TCR clusters from the first cohort tended to co-occur in the 90 to 150 validation repertoires.

Method: immunoSEQ multiplex PCR; TCRdb's copy keeps in-frame clones and lacks some. The sample carries 200,000 or so clones, about nine tenths recorded once. Remarks on this clone: Its antigen is unknown.

The CDR3 is 14 residues long. Germline CDR1 and CDR2: MNHEY and SMNVEV (reference sequence). Trimming took off 2 bases at V and 3 bases at J, with 11 bases between the two ends. The rearrangement uses TRBV27 and TRBJ2-7, with D hard to call. The sample consisted of PBMCs. The sequence came from a woman between 18 and 29 years old in good health and CMV-seropositive. CDR3 nucleotides: TGTGCCAGCAGTTTAATCTCCTCTTTCTACGAGCAGTACTTC. Protein sequence: CASSLISSFYEQYF.